One and the same sample provided the 15 T cell receptor beta chains below, sequenced in a study of vaccination effects on CD4 cells after COVID-19. These receptors have no known antigen. Sequenced by immunoSEQ multiplex PCR; TCRdb stores in-frame clones only, minus some. Among roughly 26,000 clones listed, about four fifths were seen once. After expansion with viral peptide pools in the ViraFEST assay, antigen-specific CD4+ T cells were sequenced. Having been cultured for roughly 11 days, the cells underwent CD4+ T cell isolation. Convalescent patients had PCR-confirmed SARS-CoV-2 infection between March and December 2020. The sample consisted of CD4+ T cells from PBMCs cultured with HCoV-NL63 spike peptides, taken before COVID-19 vaccination. Receptor source: a human donor who had a prior SARS-CoV-2 infection.

This clone was observed a handful of times. This rearrangement joins TRBV11-3 to TRBJ1-2, with 8 bases that match TRBD1. This CDR3 has 14 amino acids. Trimming cost V 1 base and J 6 bases; bases outside gene matches: 4. Looked up from germline, CDR1 is SGHNT and CDR2 is YENEEA. The CDR3 sequence: CASSLGAGGHGYTF. Written as DNA, the CDR3 is TGTGCCAGCAGCTTAGGGGCAGGGGGCCATGGCTACACCTTC.

Here the CDR3 reads CASRTDLNTEAFF. CDR3 DNA: TGTGCCAGCCGGACAGACCTGAACACTGAAGCTTTCTTT. The chain joins TRBV10-3 to TRBJ1-1, with a tentative D call TRBD1 (6 bases). V gave up 10 bases and J gave up 0 bases, with 12 bases separating them. CDR3 length: 13 amino acids. Germline assignment: CDR1 ENHRY and CDR2 SYGVKD.

This chain uses TRBV5-1 with TRBJ2-7; D gene ambiguous. Germline values: CDR1 SGHRS, CDR2 YFSETQ. V dropped 4 bases and J dropped 4 bases, with 9 bases sitting between them. This CDR3 region has 12 residues. CDR3 coding DNA: TGCGCCAGCAGCAACGACCAATACGAGCAGTACTTC. Translated, it gives CASSNDQYEQYF.

The rearrangement links TRBV7-3 to TRBJ1-1; weak D call: TRBD1 (6 bases). The CDR3 is 14 amino acids. Trimming took off 0 bases at V and 3 bases at J, with 8 bases between the two ends. The germline V gene encodes CDR1 SGHTA and CDR2 FQGTGA. The CDR3 nucleotides read TGTGCCAGCAGCTTAACGGGGGCGGACACTGAAGCTTTCTTT. Translation gives CASSLTGADTEAFF.

The rearrangement joins TRBV18 to TRBJ2-3, with a possible D match to TRBD2 (5 bases). This CDR3 is 14 amino acids long. Germline V lookup: CDR1 KGHSH, CDR2 LQKENI. V lost 2 bases and J lost 3, with 9 bases in between. CDR3 in DNA: TGTGCCAGCTCACCATTGGGAGAAACAGATACGCAGTATTTT. The encoded protein is CASSPLGETDTQYF.

The chain links TRBV3-1 (or the pseudogene TRBV3-2) to TRBJ1-1; TRBD1 matches 7 bases. The junction had 2 bases not matched to a gene; V was cut back by 4 bases and J by 3 bases. This CDR3 is built from 13 residues. Germline CDR1 is LGHDT and CDR2 is YNNKEL (reference sequence). The CDR3 region is CASSLDRDTEAFF. The CDR3 nucleotides are TGTGCCAGCAGCCTTGACAGGGACACTGAAGCTTTCTTT.

The chain couples TRBV5-1 to TRBJ1-2, with unresolved D. The CDR3 length is 16 residues. Germline values: CDR1 SGHRS, CDR2 YFSETQ. The ends were cut back, 2 bases at V and 3 bases at J, with 17 bases in the middle. The DNA of the CDR3 is TGCGCCAGCAGCTTTTCGAACGCGGGCCAATACTATGGCTACACCTTC. This sequence encodes CASSFSNAGQYYGYTF.

The V call is TRBV4-2, the J call TRBJ2-5; D gene unclear. The ends were cut back, 5 bases at V and 3 bases at J, with 16 bases in the middle. This CDR3 has 15 residues. The germline CDR1 and CDR2 sequences are LGHNA and YNFKEQ. This chain's CDR3 is CASSDTFHREETQYF. The CDR3 nucleotides read TGTGCCAGCAGCGATACATTTCACAGAGAAGAGACCCAGTACTTC.

The chain combines TRBV2 with TRBJ2-1; D is perhaps TRBD2 (5 bases). V was trimmed by 5 bases and J by 0 bases, leaving 11 bases between them. Germline V gene data show CDR1 as SNHLY and CDR2 as FYNNEI. The length of the CDR3 is 15 residues. The CDR3 sequence: CASSPLRDSYNEQFF. CDR3 in DNA: TGTGCCAGCAGTCCCCTACGGGACTCCTACAATGAGCAGTTCTTC.

The V call is TRBV29-1, the J call TRBJ2-2; D perhaps matches TRBD1 (6 bases). Trimming removed 6 bases from V and 4 bases from J, with 18 bases in between. Germline V lookup: CDR1 SQVTM, CDR2 ANQGSEA. CDR3 length: 15 amino acids. The CDR3 bases are TGCAGCGTCCGAGTATTCAGGGGTGGCACCGGGGAGCTGTTTTTT. As protein: CSVRVFRGGTGELFF.

This chain uses TRBV15 with TRBJ2-7, with TRBD1 identical over 7 bases. The CDR3 totals 15 residues. V lost 0 bases and J lost 2; bases outside the gene matches: 4. The germline V gene encodes CDR1 LNHNV and CDR2 YYDKDF (reference sequence). DNA of the CDR3: TGTGCCACCAGCAGAGATTACGACAGGGCCTACGAGCAGTACTTC. Its protein is CATSRDYDRAYEQYF. Variable domain in full (rest from reference TRBV15 and TRBJ2-7): DAMVIQNPRYQVTQFGKPVTLSCSQTLNHNVMYWYQQKSSQAPKLLFHYYDKDFNNEADTPDNFQSRRPNTSFCFLDIRSPGLGDTAMYLCATSRDYDRAYEQYFGPGTRLTVT.

The chain employs TRBV6-5 and TRBJ1-5; no definite D call. Trimming removed 4 bases from V and 1 base from J, with 5 bases in between. The CDR3 is made up of 13 amino acids. The V gene's germline CDR1 is MNHEY and CDR2 SVGAGI. In DNA form, the CDR3 reads TGTGCCAGCAGTTCTCAGAGCAATCAGCCCCAGCATTTT. It encodes CASSSQSNQPQHF.

This sequence joins TRBV11-3 and TRBJ2-3; D is undetermined. CDR3 length equals 15 residues. V was clipped by 6 bases and J by 0 bases, with 13 bases between them. CDR1 is SGHNT, CDR2 YENEEA, per germline. The DNA for the CDR3 is TGTGCCAGCAGGGGGATGGGGAAAAGCACAGATACGCAGTATTTT. Its translation: CASRGMGKSTDTQYF.

The rearrangement uses TRBV6-6 and TRBJ1-2, with 7 nucleotides matching TRBD1. In germline, CDR1 is MNHNY, CDR2 SVGAGI (reference sequence). Germline trimming cut 2 bases from V and 4 bases from J; bases unmatched to any gene: 4. This CDR3 has 14 amino acids. CDR3 nucleotide sequence: TGTGCCAGCAGTTACCAGGGGGGGATCTATGGCTACACCTTC. As protein: CASSYQGGIYGYTF.

This clone was detected only once. The chain is built from TRBV20-1 and TRBJ2-3, with a possible D match to TRBD2 (6 bases). CDR3 length equals 11 residues. The germline V gene encodes CDR1 DFQATT and CDR2 SNEGSKA (reference sequence). Trimming took 7 bases from V and 1 from J, leaving 6 bases between them. CDR3 bases: TGCAGTGGGGGGGGCACAGATACGCAGTATTTT. It specifies CSGGGTDTQYF.